Listed here are 30 T cell receptor beta chains from one sample, sequenced in a study of cytomegalovirus exposure and HLA in healthy donors. The PCR ran on 60 Vbeta and 13 Jbeta primers. Repertoires were generated with immunoSEQ multiplex PCR, while TCRdb's copy carries only in-frame clones and drops some. The data show 100,000 to 120,000 clones, with 76% seen just once and about 7.5% held by the top ten. Material for sequencing was PBMCs. The receptor set was obtained from a man aged 35-49 years in good health and CMV-seropositive.

V is TRBV6-6 and J is TRBJ1-2; 8 bases line up with TRBD1. V was clipped by 5 bases and J by 6 bases; unmatched bases: 8. The germline V gene has CDR1 MNHNY and CDR2 SVGAGI (reference sequence). This CDR3 has 14 amino acids. CDR3 bases: TGTGCCAGCAGTAATCAGACAGGGGTTCATGGCTACACCTTC. It encodes CASSNQTGVHGYTF.

The rearrangement links TRBV23-1 to TRBJ2-7; 14 bases align to TRBD2. TRBV23-1 is an open reading frame whose function is uncertain. The CDR3 is 17 residues long. After removal of 0 bases from V and 6 bases from J, the junction contained 7 bases not matched to a gene. This CDR3 is CASSQSLTSGRATEQYF. The DNA for the CDR3 is TGCGCCAGCAGTCAATCGTTGACTAGCGGGAGGGCAACCGAGCAGTACTTC.

The chain joins TRBV27 to TRBJ1-1; tentatively, D is TRBD1 (6 bases). V was pared by 7 bases and J by 0 bases, with 9 bases between. The CDR3 contains 13 residues. CDR1 is MNHEY and CDR2 is SMNVEV in the germline V gene (reference sequence). CDR3: CASKDSMNTEAFF. The CDR3 DNA reads TGTGCCAGCAAGGACAGCATGAACACTGAAGCTTTCTTT.

The V and J genes are TRBV5-4 and TRBJ2-6; the D gene is possibly TRBD1 (5 bases). From germline, CDR1 is SGHNT and CDR2 YYREEE (reference sequence). The CDR3 length is 19 residues. The V end was cut by 6 bases, the J end by 0 bases, with 22 bases between. The CDR3 reads CASTQPRAGLSSGANVLTF. CDR3 DNA: TGTGCCAGCACCCAACCTCGGGCAGGGTTAAGCTCTGGGGCCAACGTCCTGACTTTC.

A few counts support this clone. The rearrangement joins TRBV11-3 to TRBJ1-3, with D possibly matching TRBD1 (5 bases). The germline gives CDR1 SGHNT, CDR2 YENEEA. V gave up 5 bases and J gave up 0 bases, with 8 bases separating them. This CDR3 has 14 amino acids. The CDR3: CASSRGHSGNTIYF. The CDR3 DNA sequence: TGTGCCAGCAGCCGTGGACACTCTGGAAACACCATATATTTT.

The chain couples TRBV7-3 to TRBJ2-4; D might be TRBD1 (6 bases). V was cut by 5 bases and J by 6 bases, with 11 bases left in between. The CDR3 runs to 13 residues. Germline CDR1 and CDR2: SGHTA and FQGTGA. The CDR3, as DNA: TGTGCCAGCAGCCCCTCGACAGGAAACATTCAGTACTTC. Amino acid sequence: CASSPSTGNIQYF.

The chain employs TRBV7-6 and TRBJ2-3; 9 nucleotides align to TRBD1. Germline CDR1 reads SGHVS; CDR2 reads FNYEAQ. J gave up 1 base and V 2 bases, and 4 bases lay outside the gene matches. The CDR3 is 16 residues long. In DNA form, the CDR3 reads TGTGCCAGCAGCTTACTGACAGGGGGTGGCACAGATACGCAGTATTTT. Translated, it gives CASSLLTGGGTDTQYF. The whole variable domain, remainder taken from reference TRBV7-6 and TRBJ2-3, is GAGVSQSPRYKVTKRGQDVALRCDPISGHVSLYWYRQALGQGPEFLTYFNYEAQQDKSGLPNDRFSAERPEGSISTLTIQRTEQRDSAMYRCASSLLTGGGTDTQYFGPGTRLTVL.

The chain combines TRBV6-5 with TRBJ1-2, with D perhaps matching TRBD1 (5 bases). Germline assignment: CDR1 MNHEY and CDR2 SVGAGI. This CDR3 contains 14 residues. The V end was cut by 2 bases, the J end by 4 bases, with 11 bases between. The CDR3 is CASSYGAGLYGYTF. CDR3 bases: TGTGCCAGCAGTTACGGGGCAGGCCTCTATGGCTACACCTTC.

Concerning this clone itself: Germline is not matched at one junction end, which may reflect a read error. The chain links TRBV4-3 to TRBJ2-6; 11 bases fit TRBD1. The CDR3 extends over 18 amino acids. Germline values: CDR1 LGHNA, CDR2 YSLEER. The DNA of the CDR3 is TGCGCCAGCAGCCATGGACAGGGGGCTGGAGCTGGGGCCAACGGCCTGACTTTC. It is translated as CASSHGQGAGAGANGLTF.

The CDR3 here is CASSPGGFTSYEQYF. The CDR3 DNA reads TGTGCCAGCAGCCCGGGGGGTTTTACCTCCTACGAGCAGTACTTC. The V and J genes are TRBV7-2 and TRBJ2-7; 7 nucleotides line up with TRBD2. Unmatched junction bases numbered 7, after V lost 5 bases and J lost 0 bases. Germline CDR1 SGHTA, CDR2 FQGNSA. The CDR3 is made up of 15 amino acids.

J is TRBJ2-1 and V is TRBV15; D perhaps matches TRBD1 (6 bases). This CDR3 has 18 amino acids. The ends were cut back, 3 bases at V and 0 bases at J, with 18 bases in the middle. Germline V lookup: CDR1 LNHNV, CDR2 YYDKDF (reference sequence). The CDR3 DNA is TGTGCCACCAGCAGCCTTCGCCCAGGGGATGCCTCCTACAATGAGCAGTTCTTC. Translation gives CATSSLRPGDASYNEQFF.

V is TRBV29-1 and J is TRBJ2-7; D is undetermined. Between the trimmed V and J ends, which lost 6 bases and 3 bases, there was a span of 9 bases. CDR1 is SQVTM and CDR2 is ANQGSEA in the germline V gene. This CDR3 has 11 amino acids. CDR3 protein: CSVKNSYEQYF. The CDR3 coding sequence is TGCAGCGTCAAGAACAGCTACGAGCAGTACTTC.

The gene calls are TRBV7-3 and TRBJ2-4; 9 nucleotides match TRBD1. This CDR3 is 16 amino acids long. The V segment lost 4 bases and the J segment 3 bases; nucleotides outside the gene matches: 7. Per germline, CDR1 SGHTA and CDR2 FQGTGA. The CDR3 sequence is CASSSGTGFVKNIQYF. The CDR3 nucleotides are TGTGCCAGCAGCTCCGGGACAGGGTTTGTCAAAAACATTCAGTACTTC.

In its sample, this clone was seen a few times. J is TRBJ2-2 and V is TRBV6-5, with a weak D call TRBD2 (6 bases). The V gene's germline CDR1 is MNHEY and CDR2 SVGAGI. The CDR3 contains 15 residues. V was shortened by 2 bases and J by 7 bases, with 14 bases between the two germline ends. DNA of the CDR3: TGTGCCAGCAGTTACCAGGGAGGATTTGGCGGGGAGCTGTTTTTT. This translates into CASSYQGGFGGELFF.

The gene calls are TRBV5-5 and TRBJ2-3; D uncertain. There are 13 residues in the CDR3. With 0 bases removed from V and 6 bases from J, the gap between germline ends came to 8 bases. Germline V gene data show CDR1 as SGHKS and CDR2 as YYEKEE (reference sequence). CDR3 DNA sequence: TGTGCCAGCAGCTTGGGAGCGTCGGATACGCAGTATTTT. Its translation is CASSLGASDTQYF.

The gene calls are TRBV11-3 and TRBJ1-1; D remains unclear. Looked up from germline, CDR1 is SGHNT and CDR2 is YENEEA. CDR3 size: 12 residues. Between the trimmed V and J ends, which lost 4 bases and 8 bases, there was a span of 11 bases. The DNA of the CDR3 is TGTGCCAGCAGCTCAAGAGCGGCCGAAGCTTTCTTT. Translation gives CASSSRAAEAFF.

V and J are TRBV7-2 and TRBJ2-5; 8 bases map to TRBD1. Germline V gene sequence: CDR1 SGHTA, CDR2 FQGNSA. The CDR3 contains 13 residues. V shed 8 bases and J 4 bases; nucleotides not matched to a gene: 6. The CDR3 sequence: CASGRGRAETQYF. For the CDR3, the DNA is TGTGCCAGCGGCAGGGGGCGCGCAGAGACCCAGTACTTC.

The genes are TRBV2 and TRBJ1-2, with TRBD1 matching over 8 bases. The length of the CDR3 is 15 residues. Looked up from germline, CDR1 is SNHLY and CDR2 is FYNNEI. Trimming removed 6 bases from V and 4 bases from J; junction bases left unmatched: 10. The CDR3 spells CASRPTQQGGYGYTF. CDR3 bases: TGTGCCAGCAGACCCACTCAACAGGGGGGCTATGGCTACACCTTC.

Of note for this clone: At one of its ends the junction is not consistent with the germline gene, which may arise from a read error. This chain connects TRBV4-3 to TRBJ2-6; 13 positions agree with TRBD2. CDR1 and CDR2 (germline): LGHNA, YSLEER. This CDR3 region has 19 residues. The CDR3 loop is CASSQRGLAGVGGANGLTF. CDR3 nucleotide sequence: TGCGCCAGCAGCCAACGAGGACTAGCGGGAGTTGGCGGGGCCAACGGCCTGACTTTC.

The table lists this clone with a count of one. This chain joins TRBV28 and TRBJ1-5, with 8 bases that match TRBD1. Germline V gene lookup returns CDR1 MDHEN and CDR2 SYDVKM. With V trimmed by 5 bases and J by 7 bases, 7 bases remained unmatched. This CDR3 has 14 amino acids. The CDR3 reads CASSEGDRRQPQHF. The CDR3 nucleotides read TGTGCCAGCAGTGAGGGGGACAGGCGACAGCCCCAGCATTTT.

The rearrangement uses TRBV7-2 and TRBJ2-7; TRBD2 matches 10 bases. Germline V gene lookup returns CDR1 SGHTA and CDR2 FQGNSA. The V segment lost 5 bases and the J segment 3 bases; nucleotides outside the gene matches: 7. CDR3 length equals 15 residues. CDR3 region: CASSPSASGSYEQYF. CDR3 sequence (DNA): TGTGCCAGCAGCCCCTCGGCTAGCGGGAGCTACGAGCAGTACTTC.

V is TRBV14 and J is TRBJ1-1, with TRBD1 as a possible D gene (5 bases). There are 13 residues in the CDR3. CDR1 and CDR2 (germline): SGHDN, FVKESK. The ends were cut back, 0 bases at V and 13 bases at J, with 15 bases in the middle. CDR3 nucleotides: TGTGCCAGCAGCCAAGATTGGGGCAGGGCTCTTTTCTTT. It codes for CASSQDWGRALFF.

This sequence joins TRBV28 and TRBJ2-7; D perhaps matches TRBD2 (6 bases). This CDR3 has 15 amino acids. The V end lost 7 bases, the J end lost 0 bases, and 16 bases lay between the germline ends. CDR1 is MDHEN, CDR2 SYDVKM, per germline. The CDR3 bases are TGTGCCAGCACCCCGTTCGGGGACTTCTCCTACGAGCAGTACTTC. Translating it yields CASTPFGDFSYEQYF.

The chain has TRBV5-1 and TRBJ2-1; 10 bases are shared with TRBD2. Unmatched junction bases numbered 6, after V lost 1 base and J lost 8 bases. The germline gives CDR1 SGHRS, CDR2 YFSETQ. This CDR3 spans 15 amino acids. CDR3 residues: CASSLMASGSDEQFF. As DNA, the CDR3 is TGCGCCAGCAGCTTGATGGCTAGCGGGAGCGATGAGCAGTTCTTC.

The CDR3 loop is CASSGLTGAGYNEQFF. For the CDR3, the DNA is TGTGCCAGCAGCGGACTTACAGGGGCCGGTTACAATGAGCAGTTCTTC. This chain joins TRBV9 and TRBJ2-1; 7 bases are shared with TRBD1. The J segment lost 4 bases and the V segment lost 3 bases, leaving 10 bases of the junction unmatched. CDR1 is SGDLS and CDR2 is YYNGEE in the germline V gene. This CDR3 comprises 16 residues.

This chain links TRBV5-1 with TRBJ2-5; D unclear. The CDR3 covers 14 residues. V gave up 4 bases and J gave up 4 bases, with 14 bases separating them. CDR1 SGHRS and CDR2 YFSETQ come from the germline V gene. The CDR3 DNA sequence: TGCGCCAGCAGCCGAACCACAGAGTCAGAGACCCAGTACTTC. As protein: CASSRTTESETQYF.

The chain carries TRBV6-6 and TRBJ2-7, with TRBD1 identical over 10 bases. Germline V CDR1 and CDR2: MNHNY, SVGAGI (reference sequence). Trimming removed 5 bases from V and 2 bases from J; junction bases left unmatched: 3. The CDR3 is 14 amino acids. In DNA form, the CDR3 reads TGTGCCAGCAGTAGGGACAGGGGTGCCTACGAGCAGTACTTC. Residues: CASSRDRGAYEQYF.

Remarks on this clone: An end of the junction does not agree with germline; a read error may underlie this. The chain has TRBV2 and TRBJ2-6; D may be TRBD1 (5 bases). The germline V gene has CDR1 SNHLY and CDR2 FYNNEI. This CDR3 has 18 residues. CDR3 residues: CASRGRVTPLSGANGLTF. In DNA form, the CDR3 reads TGTGCCAGCAGAGGCAGGGTCACCCCTCTCTCTGGGGCCAACGGCCTGACTTTC. The whole variable domain, remainder taken from reference TRBV2 and TRBJ2-6, is EPEVTQTPSHQVTQMGQEVILRCVPISNHLYFYWYRQILGQKVEFLVSFYNNEISEKSEIFDDQFSVERPDGSNFTLKIRSTKLEDSAMYFCASRGRVTPLSGANGLTFGAGSRLTVL.

The chain carries TRBV6-1 and TRBJ2-7; D perhaps matches TRBD2 (5 bases). Germline V CDR1 and CDR2: MNHNS, SASEGT. The V end lost 2 bases, the J end lost 3 bases, and 8 bases lay between the germline ends. This CDR3 is built from 13 residues. CDR3 nucleotide sequence: TGTGCCAGCAGTGAACTCCGGGGCTACGAGCAGTACTTC. Translated: CASSELRGYEQYF.

The J gene is TRBJ1-1, the V gene TRBV18, with a weak D call TRBD1 (6 bases). Trimming left V 6 bases short and J 3 bases short, with 14 bases between. CDR1 is KGHSH, CDR2 LQKENI, per germline. The CDR3 runs to 14 residues. CDR3 sequence reads: CASSQGRGDTEAFF. In DNA, the CDR3 is TGTGCCAGCTCCCAAGGGAGGGGGGACACTGAAGCTTTCTTT.